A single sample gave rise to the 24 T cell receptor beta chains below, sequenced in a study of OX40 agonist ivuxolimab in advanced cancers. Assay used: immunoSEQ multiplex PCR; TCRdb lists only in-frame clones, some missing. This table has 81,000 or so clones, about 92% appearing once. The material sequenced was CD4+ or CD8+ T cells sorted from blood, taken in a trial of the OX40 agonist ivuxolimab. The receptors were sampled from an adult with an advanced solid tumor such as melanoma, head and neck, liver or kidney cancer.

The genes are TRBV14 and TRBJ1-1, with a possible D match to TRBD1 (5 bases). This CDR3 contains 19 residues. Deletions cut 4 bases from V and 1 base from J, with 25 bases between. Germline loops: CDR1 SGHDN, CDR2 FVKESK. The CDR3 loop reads CASSPLGRQGRLGNTEAFF. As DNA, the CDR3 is TGTGCCAGCAGCCCCCTGGGTAGGCAGGGAAGGTTGGGGAACACTGAAGCTTTCTTT.

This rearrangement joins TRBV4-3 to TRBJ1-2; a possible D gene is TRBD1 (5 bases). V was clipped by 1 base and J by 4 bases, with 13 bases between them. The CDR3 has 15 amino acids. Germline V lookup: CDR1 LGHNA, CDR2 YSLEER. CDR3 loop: CASSQGGAISYGYTF. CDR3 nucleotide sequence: TGCGCCAGCAGCCAAGGAGGGGCGATCTCCTATGGCTACACCTTC.

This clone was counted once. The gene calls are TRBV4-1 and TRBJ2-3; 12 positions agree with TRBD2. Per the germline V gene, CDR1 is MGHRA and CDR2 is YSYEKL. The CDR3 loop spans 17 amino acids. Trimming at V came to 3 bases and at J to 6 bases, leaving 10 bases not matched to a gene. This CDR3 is CASSQDTTSGSSDTQYF. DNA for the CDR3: TGCGCCAGCAGCCAGGATACGACTAGCGGGAGTTCGGATACGCAGTATTTT.

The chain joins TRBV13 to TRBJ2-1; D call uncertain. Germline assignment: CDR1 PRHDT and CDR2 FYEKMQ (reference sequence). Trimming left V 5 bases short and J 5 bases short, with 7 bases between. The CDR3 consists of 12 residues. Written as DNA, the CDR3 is TGTGCCAGCAGCCTCTCTAACAATGAGCAGTTCTTC. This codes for CASSLSNNEQFF.

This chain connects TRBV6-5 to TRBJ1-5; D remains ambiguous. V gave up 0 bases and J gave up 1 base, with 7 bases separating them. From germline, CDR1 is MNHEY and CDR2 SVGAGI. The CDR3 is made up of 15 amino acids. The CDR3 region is CASSYSTGSNQPQHF. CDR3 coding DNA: TGTGCCAGCAGTTACTCGACCGGGAGCAATCAGCCCCAGCATTTT.

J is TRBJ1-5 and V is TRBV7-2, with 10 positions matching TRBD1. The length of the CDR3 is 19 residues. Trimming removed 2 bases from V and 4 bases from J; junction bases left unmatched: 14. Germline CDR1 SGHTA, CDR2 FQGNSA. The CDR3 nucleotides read TGTGCCAGCAGCTTAAGCCCCCCACGACAGGGGGCGCAGAATCAGCCCCAGCATTTT. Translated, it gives CASSLSPPRQGAQNQPQHF. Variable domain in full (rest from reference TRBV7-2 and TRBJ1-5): GAGVSQSPSNKVTEKGKDVELRCDPISGHTALYWYRQSLGQGLEFLIYFQGNSAPDKSGLPSDRFSAERTGGSVSTLTIQRTQQEDSAVYLCASSLSPPRQGAQNQPQHFGDGTRLSIL.

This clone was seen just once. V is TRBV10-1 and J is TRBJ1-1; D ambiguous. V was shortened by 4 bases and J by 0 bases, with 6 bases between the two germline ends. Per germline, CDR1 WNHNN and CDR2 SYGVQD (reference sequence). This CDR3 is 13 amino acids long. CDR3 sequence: CASSARMNTEAFF. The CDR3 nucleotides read TGCGCCAGCAGTGCAAGGATGAACACTGAAGCTTTCTTT.

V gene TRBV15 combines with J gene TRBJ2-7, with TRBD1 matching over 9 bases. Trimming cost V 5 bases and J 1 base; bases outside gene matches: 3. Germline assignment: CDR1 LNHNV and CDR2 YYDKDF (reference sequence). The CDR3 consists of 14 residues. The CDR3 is CATSAGTGSYEQYF. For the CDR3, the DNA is TGTGCCACCAGCGCCGGGACAGGGTCCTACGAGCAGTACTTC. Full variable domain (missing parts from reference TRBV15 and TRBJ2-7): DAMVIQNPRYQVTQFGKPVTLSCSQTLNHNVMYWYQQKSSQAPKLLFHYYDKDFNNEADTPDNFQSRRPNTSFCFLDIRSPGLGDTAMYLCATSAGTGSYEQYFGPGTRLTVT.

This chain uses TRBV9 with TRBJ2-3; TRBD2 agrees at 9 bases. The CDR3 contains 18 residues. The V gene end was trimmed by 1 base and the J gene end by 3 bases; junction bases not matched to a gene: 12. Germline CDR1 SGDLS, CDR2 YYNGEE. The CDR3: CASSVPRASGGRTDTQYF. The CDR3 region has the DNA TGTGCCAGCAGCGTACCCCGGGCCAGCGGGGGGAGAACAGATACGCAGTATTTT. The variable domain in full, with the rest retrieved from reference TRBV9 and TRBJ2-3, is DSGVTQTPKHLITATGQRVTLRCSPRSGDLSVYWYQQSLDQGLQFLIQYYNGEERAKGNILERFSAQQFPDLHSELNLSSLELGDSALYFCASSVPRASGGRTDTQYFGPGTRLTVL.

The CDR3: CSVAWTGANVLTF. In DNA, the CDR3 is TGCAGCGTTGCTTGGACTGGGGCCAACGTCCTGACTTTC. The J gene is TRBJ2-6, the V gene TRBV29-1; D uncertain. CDR3 size: 13 residues. In germline, CDR1 is SQVTM, CDR2 ANQGSEA. The germline V and J ends were trimmed by 4 bases and 2 bases, with 6 bases remaining between them. The full variable domain, in which reference TRBV29-1 and TRBJ2-6 provide the parts outside the CDR3, is SAVISQKPSRDICQRGTSLTIQCQVDSQVTMMFWYRQQPGQSLTLIATANQGSEATYESGFVIDKFPISRPNLTFSTLTVSNMSPEDSSIYLCSVAWTGANVLTFGAGSRLTVL.

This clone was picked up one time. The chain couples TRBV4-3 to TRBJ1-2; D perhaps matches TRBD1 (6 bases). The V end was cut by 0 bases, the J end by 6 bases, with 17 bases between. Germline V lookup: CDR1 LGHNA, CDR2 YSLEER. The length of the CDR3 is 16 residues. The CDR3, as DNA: TGCGCCAGCAGCCAAGATCTGGTAGGGGGATCGGATGGCTACACCTTC. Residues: CASSQDLVGGSDGYTF.

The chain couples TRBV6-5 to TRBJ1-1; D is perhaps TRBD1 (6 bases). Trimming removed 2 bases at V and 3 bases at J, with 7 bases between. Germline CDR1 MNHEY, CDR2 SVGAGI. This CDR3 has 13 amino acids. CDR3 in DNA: TGTGCCAGCAGTTACGACAGGTACACTGAAGCTTTCTTT. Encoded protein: CASSYDRYTEAFF.

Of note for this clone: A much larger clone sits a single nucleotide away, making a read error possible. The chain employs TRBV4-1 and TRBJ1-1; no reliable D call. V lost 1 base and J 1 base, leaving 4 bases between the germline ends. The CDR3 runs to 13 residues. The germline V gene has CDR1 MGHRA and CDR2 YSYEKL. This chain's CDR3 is CASSQAGNTEAFF. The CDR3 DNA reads TGCGCCAGCAGCCAAGCTGGGAACACTGAAGCTTTCTTT.

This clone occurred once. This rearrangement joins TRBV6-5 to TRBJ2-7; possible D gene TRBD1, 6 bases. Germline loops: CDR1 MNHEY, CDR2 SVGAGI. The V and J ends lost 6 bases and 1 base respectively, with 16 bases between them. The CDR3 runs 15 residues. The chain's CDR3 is CASSPTLGGSYEQYF. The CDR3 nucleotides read TGTGCCAGCAGCCCTACACTAGGGGGATCCTACGAGCAGTACTTC.

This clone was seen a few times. DNA for the CDR3: TGCGCCAGCAGCTTAGGGGAGAACACTGAAGCTTTCTTT. Translating it yields CASSLGENTEAFF. This chain links TRBV5-1 with TRBJ1-1; maybe TRBD1 (5 bases). The length of the CDR3 is 13 residues. Trimming shortened V by 2 bases and J by 1 base, and 6 bases separated the two germline ends. Germline-derived CDR1 and CDR2 are SGHRS and YFSETQ.

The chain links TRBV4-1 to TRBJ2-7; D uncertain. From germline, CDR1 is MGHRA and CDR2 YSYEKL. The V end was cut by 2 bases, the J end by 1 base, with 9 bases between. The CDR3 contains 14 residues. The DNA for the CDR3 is TGCGCCAGCAGCCAACTATACGAGTCCTACGAGCAGTACTTC. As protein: CASSQLYESYEQYF.

The CDR3 region has the DNA TGTGCCATCAGTCGTTCTTTACTGTACGAGCAGTACTTC. It codes for CAISRSLLYEQYF. The rearrangement joins TRBV10-3 to TRBJ2-7; D unclear. The germline V gene encodes CDR1 ENHRY and CDR2 SYGVKD. V shed 5 bases and J shed 4 bases, with 12 bases lying between them. This CDR3 is built from 13 residues.

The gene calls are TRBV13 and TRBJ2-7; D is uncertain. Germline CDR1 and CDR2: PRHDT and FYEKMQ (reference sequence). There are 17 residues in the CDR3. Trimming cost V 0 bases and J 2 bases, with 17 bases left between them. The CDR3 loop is CASSLGPIYHTTYEQYF. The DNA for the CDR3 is TGTGCCAGCAGCTTAGGACCGATTTATCATACGACCTACGAGCAGTACTTC.

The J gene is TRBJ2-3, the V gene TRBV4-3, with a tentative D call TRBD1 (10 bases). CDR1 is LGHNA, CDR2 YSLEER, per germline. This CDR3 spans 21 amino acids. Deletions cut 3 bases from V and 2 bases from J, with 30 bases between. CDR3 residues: CASSHDLGTGASGDLTDTQYF. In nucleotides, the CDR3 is TGCGCCAGCAGCCACGACCTTGGGACAGGGGCTAGCGGGGACCTCACAGATACGCAGTATTTT.

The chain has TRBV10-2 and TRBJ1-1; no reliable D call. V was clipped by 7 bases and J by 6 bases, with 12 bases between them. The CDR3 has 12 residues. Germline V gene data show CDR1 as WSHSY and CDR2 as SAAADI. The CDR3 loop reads CASTEVRAEAFF. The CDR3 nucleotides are TGCGCCAGCACAGAGGTTAGGGCTGAAGCTTTCTTT.

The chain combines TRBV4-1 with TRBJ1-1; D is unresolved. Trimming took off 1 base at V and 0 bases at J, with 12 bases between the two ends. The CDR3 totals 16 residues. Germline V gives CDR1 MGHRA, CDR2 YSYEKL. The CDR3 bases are TGCGCCAGCAGCCAAGCTGATCGGGGAGTGAACACTGAAGCTTTCTTT. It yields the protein CASSQADRGVNTEAFF.

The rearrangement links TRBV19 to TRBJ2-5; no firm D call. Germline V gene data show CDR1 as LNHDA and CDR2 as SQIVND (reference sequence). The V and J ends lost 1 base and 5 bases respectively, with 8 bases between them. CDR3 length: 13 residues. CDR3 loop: CASSIGSGETQYF. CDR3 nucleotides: TGTGCCAGTAGTATAGGGAGTGGGGAGACCCAGTACTTC.

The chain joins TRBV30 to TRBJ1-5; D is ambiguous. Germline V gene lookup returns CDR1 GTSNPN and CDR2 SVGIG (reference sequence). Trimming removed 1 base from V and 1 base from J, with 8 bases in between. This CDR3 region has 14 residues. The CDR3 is CAWSAGASNQPQHF. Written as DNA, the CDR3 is TGTGCCTGGAGTGCAGGCGCGAGCAATCAGCCCCAGCATTTT.

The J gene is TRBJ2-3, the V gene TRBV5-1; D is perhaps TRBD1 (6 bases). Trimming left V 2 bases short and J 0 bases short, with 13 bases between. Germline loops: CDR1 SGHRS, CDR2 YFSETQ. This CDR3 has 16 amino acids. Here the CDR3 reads CASSLSRGYSTDTQYF. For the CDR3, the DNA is TGCGCCAGCAGCTTAAGCAGGGGCTATAGCACAGATACGCAGTATTTT.